This TCR beta chain was identified during a study of T cells in tuberculosis. Whole-study context: Sequenced TCRs come from CD1B-GMM tetramer-binding T cells. In South Africa, adults with active tuberculosis were compared with IGRA-negative and latently infected IGRA-positive adolescents. Study conclusions and caveats: Active tuberculosis TCR-alpha repertoires lay closer to GMM-specific TCRs than IGRA-negative controls, suggesting clonal expansion.

Data came from immunoSEQ multiplex PCR; TCRdb stores just in-frame clones and leaves some out. The table has approximately 30,000 clones, around 97% seen once. This CDR3 has 14 residues. In germline, CDR1 is SGDLS, CDR2 YYNGEE. V shed 0 bases and J shed 1 base, with 7 bases lying between them. For this clone: The antigen remains undetermined.

This clonotype originated in a donor aged 10-29 years with latent tuberculosis or without tuberculosis infection. The chain carries TRBV9 and TRBJ1-1; the D gene is possibly TRBD1 (5 bases). Sequencing was done on a sample of PBMCs. CDR3 loop: CASSVVTGNTEAFF. The CDR3 DNA follows: TGTGCCAGCAGCGTAGTCACAGGGAACACTGAAGCTTTCTTT.